These 13 T cell receptor beta chains share one sample of origin, sequenced in a study of long-term antiretroviral therapy in people with HIV (dated by TCRdb to 2021 to 2024). The immunoSEQ hsTCRB v3.0 assay was used at survey level resolution for TRB variable region sequencing. As stored in TCRdb, this immuneACCESS dataset retains in-frame rearrangements with V and J assigned. A fraction of the clones does not appear; measured against another copy, unresolved V genes explain less than half of the discrepancy, and the remainder lacks a known reason. In all, the sample holds 25,000 to 35,000 clones, and about 90% of those were seen once. The ten largest clones take up 0.9% to 1.2% of the sample. The material was unsorted PBMCs, obtained 2 years after starting antiretroviral therapy. The receptors were gathered from a man between 50 and 59 years old with HIV.

Only one count was recorded for this clone. The chain recombines TRBV11-3 with TRBJ2-5; D is ambiguous. CDR3 size: 11 residues. Looked up from germline, CDR1 is SGHNT and CDR2 is YENEEA. Trimming took 5 bases from V and 5 from J, leaving 6 bases between them. CDR3: CASSQRETQYF. As DNA, the CDR3 is TGTGCCAGCAGCCAACGGGAGACCCAGTACTTC.

The J gene is TRBJ1-1, the V gene TRBV18; no definite D call. Germline CDR1 is KGHSH and CDR2 is LQKENI. The germline V and J ends were trimmed by 3 bases and 3 bases, with 11 bases remaining between them. The CDR3 extends over 14 amino acids. The CDR3 coding sequence is TGTGCCAGCTCACCCGGAGTGGGCCACACTGAAGCTTTCTTT. Protein sequence: CASSPGVGHTEAFF.

The chain uses TRBV30 and TRBJ2-7; no firm D call. The germline V gene encodes CDR1 GTSNPN and CDR2 SVGIG (reference sequence). V was shortened by 0 bases and J by 2 bases, with 8 bases between the two germline ends. The CDR3 consists of 13 residues. In DNA, the CDR3 is TGTGCCTGGAGTGTACGACAAACCTACGAGCAGTACTTC. Amino acids: CAWSVRQTYEQYF.

The CDR3 nucleotides are TGTGCCAGCAGTAGACCAGGACAGATGAACACTGAAGCTTTCTTT. This translates into CASSRPGQMNTEAFF. V usage is TRBV4-2 and J usage is TRBJ1-1, with D perhaps matching TRBD1 (6 bases). CDR3 size: 15 residues. V was cut by 6 bases and J by 0 bases, with 14 bases left in between. CDR1 and CDR2 from the germline V gene are LGHNA and YNFKEQ.

J is TRBJ1-1 and V is TRBV6-6, with D perhaps matching TRBD1 (5 bases). CDR3 length: 15 amino acids. V was trimmed by 7 bases and J by 0 bases, leaving 15 bases between them. From germline, CDR1 is MNHNY and CDR2 SVGAGI (reference sequence). In nucleotides, the CDR3 is TGTGCCAGCATCCCGGGGCTAGAGGTGAACACTGAAGCTTTCTTT. This translates into CASIPGLEVNTEAFF.

This sequence joins TRBV19 and TRBJ2-1; no reliable D call. Trimming left V 6 bases short and J 5 bases short, with 2 bases between. Germline loops: CDR1 LNHDA, CDR2 SQIVND (reference sequence). The CDR3 extends over 10 amino acids. The CDR3 loop reads CASRDNEQFF. The CDR3, as DNA: TGTGCCAGTAGGGACAATGAGCAGTTCTTC.

V usage is TRBV7-8 and J usage is TRBJ2-7; D unclear. The CDR3 is 12 residues long. The germline gives CDR1 SGHVS, CDR2 FQNEAQ. V dropped 5 bases and J dropped 0 bases, with 5 bases sitting between them. CDR3 sequence (DNA): TGTGCCAGCAGCCGCAGCTCCTACGAGCAGTACTTC. Amino acids: CASSRSSYEQYF. Full variable domain (remainder filled in from reference TRBV7-8 and TRBJ2-7): GAGVSQSPRYKVAKRGQDVALRCDPISGHVSLFWYQQALGQGPEFLTYFQNEAQLDKSGLPSDRFFAERPEGSVSTLKIQRTQQEDSAVYLCASSRSSYEQYFGPGTRLTVT.

The chain joins TRBV7-9 to TRBJ2-3; TRBD2 agrees at 8 bases. Germline V gene lookup returns CDR1 SEHNR and CDR2 FQNEAQ (reference sequence). This CDR3 contains 15 residues. V trimming: 5 bases; J trimming: 2 bases; junction bases outside the gene matches: 6. The CDR3 DNA reads TGTGCCAGCAGCCCGGGAGGGCCTTTCACAGATACGCAGTATTTT. It translates to CASSPGGPFTDTQYF.

CDR3 sequence: CARGQGAEKAGYTF. DNA of the CDR3: TGTGCTCGGGGACAGGGGGCAGAAAAGGCTGGCTACACCTTC. The chain carries TRBV30 and TRBJ1-2; 12 bases map to TRBD1. The CDR3 totals 14 residues. Per germline, CDR1 GTSNPN and CDR2 SVGIG (reference sequence).

J is TRBJ2-5 and V is TRBV5-1; D is unresolved. Germline-derived CDR1 and CDR2 are SGHRS and YFSETQ. The V gene lost 4 bases and the J gene lost 1 base, with 11 bases spanning the gap. The CDR3 sequence is 14 residues long. This chain's CDR3 is CASSPTAPQETQYF. The CDR3 bases are TGCGCCAGCAGCCCCACAGCGCCCCAAGAGACCCAGTACTTC.

The chain uses TRBV5-6 and TRBJ2-7; 12 positions agree with TRBD1. The junction had 2 bases not matched to a gene; V was cut back by 2 bases and J by 5 bases. The CDR3 runs 14 residues. Germline loops: CDR1 SGHDT, CDR2 YYEEEE. CDR3 residues: CASSFGTGGNEQYF. Here the CDR3 DNA reads TGTGCCAGCAGCTTCGGGACAGGGGGCAACGAGCAGTACTTC.

The chain has TRBV7-3 and TRBJ2-7, with D unresolved. The germline V gene has CDR1 SGHTA and CDR2 FQGTGA. The CDR3 extends over 13 amino acids. V lost 5 bases, J lost 0 bases, and 8 bases lay in between. The CDR3 here is CASSMGHSYEQYF. CDR3 bases: TGTGCCAGCAGCATGGGCCACTCCTACGAGCAGTACTTC. Using reference TRBV7-3 and TRBJ2-7 for the parts outside the CDR3, the full variable domain is GAGVSQTPSNKVTEKGKYVELRCDPISGHTALYWYRQSLGQGPEFLIYFQGTGAADDSGLPNDRFFAVRPEGSVSTLKIQRTERGDSAVYLCASSMGHSYEQYFGPGTRLTVT.

This clone showed up just once. The CDR3 DNA is TGTGCCAGCAGTTTCTACTCCGTGGGGGACACTGAAGCTTTCTTT. This codes for CASSFYSVGDTEAFF. The gene calls are TRBV28 and TRBJ1-1, with D maybe TRBD1 (5 bases). Trimming cost V 3 bases and J 3 bases, with 14 bases left between them. Germline V gene data show CDR1 as MDHEN and CDR2 as SYDVKM. The CDR3 covers 15 residues.